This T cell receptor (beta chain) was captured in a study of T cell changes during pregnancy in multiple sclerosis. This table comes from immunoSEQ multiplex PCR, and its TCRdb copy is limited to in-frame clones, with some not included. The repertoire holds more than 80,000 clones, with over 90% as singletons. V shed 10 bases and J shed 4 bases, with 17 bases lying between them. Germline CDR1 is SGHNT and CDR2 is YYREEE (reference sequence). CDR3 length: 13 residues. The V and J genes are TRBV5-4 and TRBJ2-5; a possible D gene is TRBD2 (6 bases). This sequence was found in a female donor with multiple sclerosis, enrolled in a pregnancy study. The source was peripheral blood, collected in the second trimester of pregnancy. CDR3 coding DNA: TGTGCCTCGCGGGGTTCTTGGGGAGAGACCCAGTACTTC. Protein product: CASRGSWGETQYF. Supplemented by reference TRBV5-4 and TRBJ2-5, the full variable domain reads ETGVTQSPTHLIKTRGQQVTLRCSSQSGHNTVSWYQQALGQGPQFIFQYYREEENGRGNFPPRFSGLQFPNYSSELNVNALELDDSALYLCASRGSWGETQYFGPGTRLLVL.